Listed here are 9 T cell receptor beta chains from one sample, sequenced in a study of beta chain features in type 1 diabetes. Study-wide points: Significant though moderate, a shortening of TCRB CDR3s appeared in all four CD4+ subsets of Type 1 diabetes patients.

The antigens of these receptors remain unknown. The isolated RNA, all of it, was reverse transcribed, so expressed TCRB transcripts were what got sequenced. Some clones are missing from TCRdb's copy, which holds only in-frame ones; the method was immunoSEQ multiplex PCR. The sample has 250,000 or so clones, about 20% seen once. Sequencing was carried out using naive CD4+ T cells from blood. Receptors originate from a woman aged 40 to 50 with type 1 diabetes.

This clone came up a few times. The rearrangement joins TRBV10-2 to TRBJ2-1; 13 bases align to TRBD2. V lost 9 bases, J lost 4 bases, and 9 bases stayed unmatched. This CDR3 has 16 amino acids. Per germline, CDR1 WSHSY and CDR2 SAAADI. CDR3 in amino acids: CASVPRTSGGYNEQFF. The CDR3 region has the DNA TGCGCCAGTGTGCCCAGGACTAGCGGGGGTTACAATGAGCAGTTCTTC.

This chain links TRBV6-6 with TRBJ1-3; TRBD1 is a possible D gene (5 bases). V lost 7 bases and J 4 bases, leaving 17 bases between the germline ends. The germline gives CDR1 MNHNY, CDR2 SVGAGI (reference sequence). The CDR3 loop spans 15 amino acids. The CDR3 nucleotides are TGTGCCAGCACCGACCCTGCAGGGCAGGGAAACACCATATATTTT. This codes for CASTDPAGQGNTIYF.

The chain carries TRBV9 and TRBJ1-4; 7 bases are shared with TRBD1. The CDR3 extends over 15 amino acids. Germline CDR1 is SGDLS and CDR2 is YYNGEE. V gave up 4 bases and J gave up 7 bases; unmatched junction bases: 10. The CDR3 DNA reads TGTGCCAGCAGCATCCGGGACAGTCAAGGTGAAAAACTGTTTTTT. Translation: CASSIRDSQGEKLFF.

V usage is TRBV29-1 and J usage is TRBJ1-1, with 8 bases aligning to TRBD1. The CDR3 loop spans 13 amino acids. Germline values: CDR1 SQVTM, CDR2 ANQGSEA. V lost 4 bases and J lost 3; bases outside the gene matches: 4. CDR3 region: CSVGGQAYTEAFF. The CDR3 DNA sequence: TGCAGCGTTGGGGGACAGGCATACACTGAAGCTTTCTTT.

The V call is TRBV20-1, the J call TRBJ2-3; D ambiguous. The V end was cut by 5 bases, the J end by 5 bases, with 8 bases between. CDR1 is DFQATT and CDR2 is SNEGSKA in the germline V gene (reference sequence). The CDR3 runs to 11 residues. CDR3 sequence: CSALEIDTQYF. CDR3 nucleotide sequence: TGCAGTGCTCTAGAGATAGATACGCAGTATTTT.

This chain joins TRBV6-5 and TRBJ2-5; 9 bases fit TRBD1. Germline CDR1 reads MNHEY; CDR2 reads SVGAGI. Trimming at V came to 1 base and at J to 4 bases, leaving 7 bases not matched to a gene. The CDR3 totals 16 residues. The CDR3 coding sequence is TGTGCCAGCAGTTACTGGGGGACAGGGAATCCAGAGACCCAGTACTTC. This translates into CASSYWGTGNPETQYF.

This clone was observed a handful of times. The chain links TRBV5-1 to TRBJ2-7; 8 nucleotides agree with TRBD2. CDR1 is SGHRS, CDR2 YFSETQ, per germline. CDR3 length: 14 residues. The J segment lost 4 bases and the V segment lost 4 bases, leaving 7 bases of the junction unmatched. CDR3 nucleotides: TGCGCCAGCAGCCTCGGACTAGCCAATTACGAGCAGTACTTC. Translating it yields CASSLGLANYEQYF.

The sample holds a few counts of this clone. V gene TRBV25-1 combines with J gene TRBJ1-2, with 7 bases lining up with TRBD1. CDR3 size: 15 residues. Trimming took 1 base from V and 3 from J; bases not matched to a gene: 5. Germline-derived CDR1 and CDR2 are MGHDK and SYGVNS. The CDR3 DNA is TGTGCCAGCAGTGAATTTGGCAGGGGGGACTATGGCTACACCTTC. As protein: CASSEFGRGDYGYTF.

V and J are TRBV28 and TRBJ2-7, with 8 bases that match TRBD1. From germline, CDR1 is MDHEN and CDR2 SYDVKM. CDR3 length: 15 amino acids. V lost 6 bases, J lost 6 bases, and 13 bases stayed unmatched. As DNA, the CDR3 is TGTGCCAGCAGACCTCGACAGGGGCCGTGGGGCGAGCAGTACTTC. This sequence encodes CASRPRQGPWGEQYF.